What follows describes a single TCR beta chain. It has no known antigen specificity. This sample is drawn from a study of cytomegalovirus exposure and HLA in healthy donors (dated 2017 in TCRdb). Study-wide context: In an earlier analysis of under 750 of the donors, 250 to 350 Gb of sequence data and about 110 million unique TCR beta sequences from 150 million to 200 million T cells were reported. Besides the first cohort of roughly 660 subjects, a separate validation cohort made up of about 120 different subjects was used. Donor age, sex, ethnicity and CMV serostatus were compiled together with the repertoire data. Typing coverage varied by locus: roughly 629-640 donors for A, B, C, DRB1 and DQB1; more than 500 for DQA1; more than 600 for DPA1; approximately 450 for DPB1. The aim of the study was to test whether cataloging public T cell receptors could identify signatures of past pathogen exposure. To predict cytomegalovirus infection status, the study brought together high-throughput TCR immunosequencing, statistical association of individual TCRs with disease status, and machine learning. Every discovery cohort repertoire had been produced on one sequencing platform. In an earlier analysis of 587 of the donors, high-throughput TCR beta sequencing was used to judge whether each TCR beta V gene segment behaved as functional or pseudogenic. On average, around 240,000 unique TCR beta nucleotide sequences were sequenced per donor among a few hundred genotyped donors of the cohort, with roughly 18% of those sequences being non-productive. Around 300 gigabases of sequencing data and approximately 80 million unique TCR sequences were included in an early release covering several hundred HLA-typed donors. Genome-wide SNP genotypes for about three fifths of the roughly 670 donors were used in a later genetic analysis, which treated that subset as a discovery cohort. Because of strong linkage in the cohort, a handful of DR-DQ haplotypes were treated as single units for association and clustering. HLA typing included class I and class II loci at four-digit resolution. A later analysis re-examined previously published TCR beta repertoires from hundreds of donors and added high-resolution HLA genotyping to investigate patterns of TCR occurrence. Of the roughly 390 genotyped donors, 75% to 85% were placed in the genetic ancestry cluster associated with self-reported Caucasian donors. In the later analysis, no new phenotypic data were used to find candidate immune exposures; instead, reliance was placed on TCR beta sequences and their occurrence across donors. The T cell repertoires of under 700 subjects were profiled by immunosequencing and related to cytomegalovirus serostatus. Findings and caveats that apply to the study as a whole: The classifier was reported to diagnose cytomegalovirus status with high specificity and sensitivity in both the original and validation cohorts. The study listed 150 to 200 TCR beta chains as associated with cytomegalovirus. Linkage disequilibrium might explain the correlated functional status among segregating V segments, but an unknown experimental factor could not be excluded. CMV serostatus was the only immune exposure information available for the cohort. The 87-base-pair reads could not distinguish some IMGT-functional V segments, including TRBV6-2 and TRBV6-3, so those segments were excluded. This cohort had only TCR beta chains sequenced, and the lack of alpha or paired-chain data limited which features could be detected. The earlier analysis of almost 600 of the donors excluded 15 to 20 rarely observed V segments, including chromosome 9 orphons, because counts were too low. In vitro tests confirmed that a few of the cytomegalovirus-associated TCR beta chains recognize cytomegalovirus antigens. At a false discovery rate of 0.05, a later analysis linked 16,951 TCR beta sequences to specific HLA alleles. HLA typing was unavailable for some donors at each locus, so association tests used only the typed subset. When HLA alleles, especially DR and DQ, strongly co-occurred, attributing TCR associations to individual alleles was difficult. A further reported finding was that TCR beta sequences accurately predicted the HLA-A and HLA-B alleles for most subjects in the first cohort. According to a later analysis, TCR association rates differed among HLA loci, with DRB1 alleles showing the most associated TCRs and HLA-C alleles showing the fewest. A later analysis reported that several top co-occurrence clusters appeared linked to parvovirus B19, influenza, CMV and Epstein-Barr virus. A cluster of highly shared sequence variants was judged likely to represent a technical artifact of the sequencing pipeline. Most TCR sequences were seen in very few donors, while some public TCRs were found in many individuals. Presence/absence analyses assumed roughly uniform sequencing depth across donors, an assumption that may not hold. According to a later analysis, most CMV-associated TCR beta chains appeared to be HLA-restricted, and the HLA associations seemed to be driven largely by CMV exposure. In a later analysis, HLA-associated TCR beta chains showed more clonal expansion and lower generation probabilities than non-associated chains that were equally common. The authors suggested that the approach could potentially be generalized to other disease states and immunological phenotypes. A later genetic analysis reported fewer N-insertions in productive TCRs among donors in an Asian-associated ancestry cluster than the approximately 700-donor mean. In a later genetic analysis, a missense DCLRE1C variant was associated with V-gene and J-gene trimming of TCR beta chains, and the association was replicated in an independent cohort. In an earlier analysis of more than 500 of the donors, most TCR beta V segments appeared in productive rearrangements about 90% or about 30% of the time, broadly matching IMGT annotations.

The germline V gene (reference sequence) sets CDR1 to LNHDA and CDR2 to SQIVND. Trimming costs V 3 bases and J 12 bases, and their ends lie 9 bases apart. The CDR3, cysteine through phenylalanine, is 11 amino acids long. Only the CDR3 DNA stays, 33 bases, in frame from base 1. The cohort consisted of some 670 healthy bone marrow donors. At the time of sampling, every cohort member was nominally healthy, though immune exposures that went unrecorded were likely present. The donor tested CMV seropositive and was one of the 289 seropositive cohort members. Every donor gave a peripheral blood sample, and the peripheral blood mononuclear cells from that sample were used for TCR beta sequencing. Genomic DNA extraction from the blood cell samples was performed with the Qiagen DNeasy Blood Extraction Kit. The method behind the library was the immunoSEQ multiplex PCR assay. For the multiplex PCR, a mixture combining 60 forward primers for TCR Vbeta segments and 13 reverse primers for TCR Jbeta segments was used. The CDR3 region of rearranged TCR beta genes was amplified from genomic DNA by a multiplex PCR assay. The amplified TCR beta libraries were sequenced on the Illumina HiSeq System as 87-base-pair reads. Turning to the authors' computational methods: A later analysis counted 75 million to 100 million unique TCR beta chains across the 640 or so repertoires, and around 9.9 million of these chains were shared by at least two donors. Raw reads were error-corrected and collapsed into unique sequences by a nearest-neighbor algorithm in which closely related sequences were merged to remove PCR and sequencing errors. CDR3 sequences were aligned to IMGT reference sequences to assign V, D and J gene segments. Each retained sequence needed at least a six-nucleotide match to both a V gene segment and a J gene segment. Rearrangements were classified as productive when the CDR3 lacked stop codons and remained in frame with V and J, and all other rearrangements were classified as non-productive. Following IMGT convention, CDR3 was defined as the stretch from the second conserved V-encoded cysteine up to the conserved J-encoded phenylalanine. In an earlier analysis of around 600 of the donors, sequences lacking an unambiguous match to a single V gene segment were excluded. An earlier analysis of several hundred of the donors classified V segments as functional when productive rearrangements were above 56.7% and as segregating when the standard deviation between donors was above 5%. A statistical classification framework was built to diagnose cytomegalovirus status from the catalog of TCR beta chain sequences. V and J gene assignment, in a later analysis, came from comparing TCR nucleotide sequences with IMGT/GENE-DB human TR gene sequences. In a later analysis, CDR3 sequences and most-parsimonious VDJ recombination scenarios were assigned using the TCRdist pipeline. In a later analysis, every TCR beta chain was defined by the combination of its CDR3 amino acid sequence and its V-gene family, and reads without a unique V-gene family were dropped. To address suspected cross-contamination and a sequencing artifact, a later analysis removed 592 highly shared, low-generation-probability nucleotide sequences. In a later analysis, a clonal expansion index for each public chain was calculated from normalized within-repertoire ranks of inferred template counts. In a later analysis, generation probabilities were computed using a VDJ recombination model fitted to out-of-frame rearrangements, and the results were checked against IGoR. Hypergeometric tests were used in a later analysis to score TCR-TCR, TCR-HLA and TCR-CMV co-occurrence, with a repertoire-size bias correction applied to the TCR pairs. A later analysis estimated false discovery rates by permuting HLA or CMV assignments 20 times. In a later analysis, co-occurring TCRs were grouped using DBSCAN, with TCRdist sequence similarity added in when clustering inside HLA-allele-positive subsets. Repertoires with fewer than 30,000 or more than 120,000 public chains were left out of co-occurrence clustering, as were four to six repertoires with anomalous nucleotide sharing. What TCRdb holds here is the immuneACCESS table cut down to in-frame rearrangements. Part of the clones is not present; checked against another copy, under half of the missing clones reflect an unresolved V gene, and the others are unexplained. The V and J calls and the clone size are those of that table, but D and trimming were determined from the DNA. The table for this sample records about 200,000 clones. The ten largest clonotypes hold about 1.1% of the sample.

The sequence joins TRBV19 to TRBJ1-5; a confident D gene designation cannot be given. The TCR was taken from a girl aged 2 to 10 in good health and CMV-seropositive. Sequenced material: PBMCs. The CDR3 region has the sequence CASSMGSIQHF. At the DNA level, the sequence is TGTGCCAGTAGTATGGGCAGCATCCAGCATTTT.